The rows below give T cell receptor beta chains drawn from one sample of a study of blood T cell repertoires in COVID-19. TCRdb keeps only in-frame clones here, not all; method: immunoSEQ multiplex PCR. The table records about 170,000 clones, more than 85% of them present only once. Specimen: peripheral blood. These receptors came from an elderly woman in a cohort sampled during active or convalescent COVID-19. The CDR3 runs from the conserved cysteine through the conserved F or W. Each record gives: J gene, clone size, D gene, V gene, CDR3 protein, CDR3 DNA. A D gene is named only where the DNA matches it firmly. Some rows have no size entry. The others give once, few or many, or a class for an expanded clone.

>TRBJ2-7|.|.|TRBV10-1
CASSEARDSIEQYF
TGCGCCAGCAGTGAGGCCAGGGATAGTATCGAGCAGTACTTC
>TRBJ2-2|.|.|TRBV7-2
CASSLGVRGVTGELFF
TGTGCCAGCAGCTTAGGGGTCCGGGGAGTCACCGGGGAGCTGTTTTTT
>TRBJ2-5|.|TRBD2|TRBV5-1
CASSLAASGPQETQYF
TGCGCCAGCAGCTTGGCGGCTAGCGGACCCCAAGAGACCCAGTACTTC
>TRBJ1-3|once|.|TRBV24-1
CAMDSSGNTIYF
TGTGCCATGGACAGCTCTGGAAACACCATATATTTT
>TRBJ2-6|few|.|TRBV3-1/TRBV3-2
CASGALSGANVLTF
TGTGCCAGCGGAGCCCTCTCTGGGGCCAACGTCCTGACTTTC
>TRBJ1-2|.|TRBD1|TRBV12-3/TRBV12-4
CASSAAGGAGYTF
TGTGCCAGCAGTGCTGCAGGGGGCGCTGGCTACACCTTC
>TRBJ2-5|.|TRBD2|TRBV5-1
CASSSLAGGPEETQYF
TGCGCCAGCAGCTCCTTAGCGGGGGGGCCGGAGGAGACCCAGTACTTC
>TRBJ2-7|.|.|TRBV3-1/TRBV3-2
CASSPGFGGGEQYF
TGTGCCAGCAGCCCGGGATTTGGAGGAGGCGAGCAGTACTTC
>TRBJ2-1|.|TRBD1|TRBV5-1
CARRQGTYNEQFF
TGCGCCCGACGACAGGGGACCTACAATGAGCAGTTCTTC
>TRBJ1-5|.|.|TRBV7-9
CASSLGAGGYQPQHF
TGTGCCAGCAGCTTAGGGGCCGGGGGTTATCAGCCCCAGCATTTT
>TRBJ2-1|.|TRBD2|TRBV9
CASSPRDLSGRGGEQFF
TGTGCCAGCAGCCCCCGGGACCTTAGCGGGAGAGGTGGTGAGCAGTTCTTC
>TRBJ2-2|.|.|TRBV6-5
CASSSSTGELFF
TGTGCCAGCAGTTCCAGCACCGGGGAGCTGTTTTTT
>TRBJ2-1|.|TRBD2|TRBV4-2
CASSQERGSSYNEQFF
TGTGCCAGCAGCCAAGAGCGCGGGAGCTCCTACAATGAGCAGTTCTTC
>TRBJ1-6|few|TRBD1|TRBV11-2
CATTDRGTGYNSPLHF
TGTGCCACCACGGACAGGGGTACGGGCTATAATTCACCCCTCCACTTT
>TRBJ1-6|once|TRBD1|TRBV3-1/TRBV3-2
CASSRTDRGLKGAGSPLHF
TGTGCCAGCAGCCGCACTGACAGGGGGTTGAAAGGGGCAGGATCACCCCTCCACTTT
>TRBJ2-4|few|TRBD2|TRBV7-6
CASSLDPGGAKNIQYF
TGTGCCAGCAGCTTAGACCCGGGGGGAGCCAAAAACATTCAGTACTTC
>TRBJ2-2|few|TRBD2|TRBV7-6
CASSDRILAGGSNTGELFF
TGTGCCAGCAGCGACCGGATCTTAGCGGGAGGGTCGAACACCGGGGAGCTGTTTTTT
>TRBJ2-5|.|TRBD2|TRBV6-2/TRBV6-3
CASSYTASGGGGETQYF
TGTGCCAGCAGTTACACGGCTAGCGGGGGCGGTGGAGAGACCCAGTACTTC
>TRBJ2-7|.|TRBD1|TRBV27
CASSSLTGSSYEQYF
TGTGCCAGCAGTTCGCTGACAGGGAGCTCCTACGAGCAGTACTTC
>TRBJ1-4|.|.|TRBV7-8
CASSLASATNEKLFF
TGTGCCAGCAGCTTAGCATCGGCAACTAATGAAAAACTGTTTTTT
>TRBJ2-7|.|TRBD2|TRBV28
CASRAQRGLAGTDEQYF
TGTGCCAGCCGGGCACAACGGGGACTAGCGGGGACCGACGAGCAGTACTTC
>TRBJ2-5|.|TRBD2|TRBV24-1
CATSDSRTSGVETQYF
TGTGCCACCAGTGATTCGAGGACTAGCGGGGTAGAGACCCAGTACTTC